This record looks at one TCR beta chain sequence and its context. As yet, its antigen is unknown. Repertoires were generated with immunoSEQ multiplex PCR, while TCRdb's copy carries only in-frame clones and drops some. The repertoire consists of fewer than 1.6 million clones, with roughly 98.5% occurring once and the leading ten covering under 0.45%. The data derive from a study of shared clonotypes between healthy human individuals. The CDR3 contains 15 residues. Trimming at V came to 6 bases and at J to 7 bases, leaving 7 bases not matched to a gene. CDR1 and CDR2 (germline): SNHLY, FYNNEI. Findings of the study overall: The authors sampled blood alone, and tissue repertoires likely differ.

The chain joins TRBV2 to TRBJ2-3, with 13 bases that match TRBD2. Sequencing was carried out using naive CD4+ T cells sorted from blood. Subset here: CD45RA+ positively selected. The origin of this receptor is a man aged 25 to 40 in good health. CDR3: CASSVTSGRGNTQYF. The CDR3 region has the DNA TGTGCCAGCAGCGTCACTAGCGGGAGGGGTAATACGCAGTATTTT. The variable domain in full, with the rest retrieved from reference TRBV2 and TRBJ2-3, is EPEVTQTPSHQVTQMGQEVILRCVPISNHLYFYWYRQILGQKVEFLVSFYNNEISEKSEIFDDQFSVERPDGSNFTLKIRSTKLEDSAMYFCASSVTSGRGNTQYFGPGTRLTVL.